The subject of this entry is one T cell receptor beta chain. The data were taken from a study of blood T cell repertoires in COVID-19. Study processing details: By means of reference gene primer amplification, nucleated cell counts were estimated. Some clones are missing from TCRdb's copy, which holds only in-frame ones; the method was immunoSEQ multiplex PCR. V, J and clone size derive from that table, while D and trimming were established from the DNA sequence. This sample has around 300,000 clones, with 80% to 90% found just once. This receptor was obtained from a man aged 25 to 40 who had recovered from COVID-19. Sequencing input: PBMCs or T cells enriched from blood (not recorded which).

The CDR3 loop is CASSLLGSGASYEQYF. The CDR3 region has the DNA TGTGCCAGCAGTTTGTTAGGTAGCGGAGCATCCTACGAGCAGTACTTC. V usage is TRBV27 and J usage is TRBJ2-7; D is possibly TRBD2 (6 bases). The CDR3 covers 16 residues. Trimming removed 3 bases at V and 1 base at J, with 16 bases between. Germline-derived CDR1 and CDR2 are MNHEY and SMNVEV (reference sequence).